This paragraph reports one T cell receptor (beta chain). Its antigen is as yet unknown. The PCR employed 60 Vbeta primers together with 13 Jbeta primers. TCRdb's table, derived via immunoSEQ multiplex PCR, lists solely in-frame clones and lacks some. This sample has about 190,000 clones, with 75% to 80% found just once. The data belong to a study of cytomegalovirus exposure and HLA in healthy donors. Study-level findings and limits: A classifier reportedly called cytomegalovirus status with high sensitivity and specificity. The authors listed approximately 150 TCR beta chains as cytomegalovirus-associated. Analyzed later, most CMV-associated TCR beta chains appeared HLA-restricted.

Trimming shortened V by 0 bases and J by 4 bases, and 14 bases separated the two germline ends. The CDR3 loop spans 15 amino acids. Germline V lookup: CDR1 SGDLS, CDR2 YYNGEE. Healthy donors of bone marrow made up the group. Input material: PBMCs. The chain carries TRBV9 and TRBJ2-7, with D possibly matching TRBD2 (6 bases). The sequence was obtained from a woman aged 25 to 45 in good health and CMV-seropositive. The CDR3 DNA reads as TGTGCCAGCAGCGTAGCTGCGGGACCCTCTTACGAGCAGTACTTC. Its translation: CASSVAAGPSYEQYF.